This paragraph covers one T cell receptor beta chain sequence. As yet, its antigen is unknown. Unrecorded immune exposures were likely, despite nominal health at sampling. CDR3 length: 16 amino acids. Germline V lookup: CDR1 SGHDT, CDR2 YYEEEE. V was trimmed by 6 bases and J by 0 bases, leaving 13 bases between them. The source of the sample is a study of cytomegalovirus exposure and HLA in healthy donors. 60 Vbeta and 13 Jbeta primers were used in PCR. The assay was immunoSEQ multiplex PCR, and TCRdb's table has in-frame clones only and misses some. The data hold about 200,000 clones, with roughly 80% observed a single time. Findings and caveats of the study: V- and J-gene trimming in TCR beta was tied to a missense DCLRE1C variant by an analysis performed later.

The sample consisted of PBMCs. The TCR comes from a woman aged 18-29 years in good health and CMV-seronegative. The rearrangement links TRBV5-6 to TRBJ1-6; D is perhaps TRBD1 (5 bases). Written as DNA, the CDR3 is TGTGCCAGCACCAGACAGAAGAGCTCCTATAATTCACCCCTCCACTTT. Encoded protein: CASTRQKSSYNSPLHF.